Sequencing of this TCR beta chain was carried out in a study of cytomegalovirus exposure and HLA in healthy donors. As for the study in general: From HLA-typed donors, an early data release held tens of millions of unique TCRs. Clustering assigned about 76% of the roughly 370 genotyped donors to the Caucasian-associated ancestry cluster.

Details on this clone: Its target is not known.

Trimming at V came to 0 bases and at J to 8 bases, leaving 9 bases not matched to a gene. The CDR3 has 16 amino acids. Whole-study findings and limits: The only immune exposure information that was available was CMV serostatus. HLA alleles were associated with 15,000 to 20,000 TCR beta sequences in a later analysis at 0.05 false discovery rate.

The PCR used 60 Vbeta and 13 Jbeta primers. TCRdb's table, derived via immunoSEQ multiplex PCR, lists solely in-frame clones and lacks some. This table holds about 130,000 clones, under 80% found once. The sequenced sample consisted of PBMCs. This chain connects TRBV5-3 to TRBJ2-1; TRBD2 agrees at 9 bases. TRBV5-3 is recorded as an ORF, its role being uncertain. The sequence derives from a man aged 18-30 years in good health and CMV-seropositive. The chain's CDR3 is CARSLGCTSGSYEQFF. As DNA, the CDR3 is TGTGCCAGAAGCTTGGGGTGCACTAGCGGGTCCTATGAGCAGTTCTTC.